The next 30 T cell receptor beta chains were all read from a single sample in a study of graft-versus-host responses after intestinal transplantation. No antigen is known for these receptors. Profiling relied on immunoSEQ multiplex PCR, and the TCRdb table lists in-frame clones only, not all of them. The sample yields roughly 77,000 clones, more than 70% seen once. This material consisted of unstimulated CD8+ T cells sorted from spleen or lymph node cells, taken before intestinal transplant. The receptor source for this set is a human donor who received an intestinal transplant.

This chain joins TRBV2 and TRBJ2-4; a weak D match, TRBD2 (6 bases). V was pared by 7 bases and J by 5 bases, with 15 bases between. The germline gives CDR1 SNHLY, CDR2 FYNNEI. The CDR3 totals 14 residues. The DNA of the CDR3 is TGTGCCAGCATGGCCAGTGGCGGGGAAAACATTCAGTACTTC. It is translated as CASMASGGENIQYF. Variable domain in full (rest from reference TRBV2 and TRBJ2-4): EPEVTQTPSHQVTQMGQEVILRCVPISNHLYFYWYRQILGQKVEFLVSFYNNEISEKSEIFDDQFSVERPDGSNFTLKIRSTKLEDSAMYFCASMASGGENIQYFGAGTRLSVL.

V and J are TRBV25-1 and TRBJ1-4, with 7 bases lining up with TRBD1. CDR1 and CDR2 from the germline V gene are MGHDK and SYGVNS. Trimming removed 3 bases from V and 4 bases from J; junction bases left unmatched: 2. CDR3 length: 14 amino acids. The CDR3 region is CASSDRGNNEKLFF. CDR3 DNA: TGTGCCAGCAGTGACAGGGGGAATAATGAAAAACTGTTTTTT.

This chain joins TRBV6-5 and TRBJ2-5; no reliable D call. CDR3 length: 12 amino acids. In germline, CDR1 is MNHEY, CDR2 SVGAGI. Trimming pared 5 bases from V and 5 bases from J, leaving 9 bases between. The CDR3 DNA is TGTGCCAGCAGTACCACCGGGGAGACCCAGTACTTC. It is translated as CASSTTGETQYF.

The chain carries TRBV30 and TRBJ2-1, with 9 bases aligning to TRBD2. CDR1 is GTSNPN and CDR2 is SVGIG in the germline V gene (reference sequence). V shed 2 bases and J 6 bases; nucleotides not matched to a gene: 8. The CDR3 has 15 amino acids. The CDR3 loop is CAWSLAGGPINEQFF. The CDR3 nucleotides are TGTGCCTGGAGTCTGGCGGGGGGGCCAATCAATGAGCAGTTCTTC.

The rearrangement uses TRBV7-6 and TRBJ2-1, with 12 bases matching TRBD2. After removal of 4 bases from V and 4 bases from J, the junction contained 8 bases not matched to a gene. Germline V lookup: CDR1 SGHVS, CDR2 FNYEAQ. This CDR3 contains 17 residues. DNA of the CDR3: TGTGCCAGCAGCTCCCGGACTAGCGGGGAGAGATACAATGAGCAGTTCTTC. It encodes CASSSRTSGERYNEQFF.

The chain employs TRBV7-9 and TRBJ2-7, with 8 nucleotides matching TRBD1. Germline V lookup: CDR1 SEHNR, CDR2 FQNEAQ (reference sequence). The CDR3 runs to 14 residues. The ends lost 5 bases at V and 4 bases at J; junction bases unmatched: 7. For the CDR3, the DNA is TGTGCCAGCAGCCACCGGGACAGGACATACGAGCAGTACTTC. Protein product: CASSHRDRTYEQYF.

The V and J genes are TRBV18 and TRBJ2-7; possibly TRBD2 for D (5 bases). V was shortened by 0 bases and J by 7 bases, with 22 bases between the two germline ends. This CDR3 is 17 amino acids long. Germline CDR1 reads KGHSH; CDR2 reads LQKENI. The CDR3 coding sequence is TGTGCCAGCTCACCACCTACTGTGATAACACGGAAGCGGGAGCAGTACTTC. It translates to CASSPPTVITRKREQYF. Full variable domain (remainder filled in from reference TRBV18 and TRBJ2-7): NAGVMQNPRHLVRRRGQEARLRCSPMKGHSHVYWYRQLPEEGLKFMVYLQKENIIDESGMPKERFSAEFPKEGPSILRIQQVVRGDSAAYFCASSPPTVITRKREQYFGPGTRLTVT.

The chain uses TRBV11-2 and TRBJ2-1; TRBD2 agrees at 13 bases. The CDR3 contains 19 residues. The germline gives CDR1 SGHAT, CDR2 FQNNGV. Trimming at V came to 0 bases and at J to 0 bases, leaving 5 bases not matched to a gene. The CDR3 spells CASSLDWGLAGSSYNEQFF. As DNA, the CDR3 is TGTGCCAGCAGCTTAGACTGGGGACTAGCGGGGAGCTCCTACAATGAGCAGTTCTTC.

The chain joins TRBV14 to TRBJ2-7; possibly TRBD2 for D (6 bases). Germline V gives CDR1 SGHDN, CDR2 FVKESK. V was shortened by 2 bases and J by 3 bases, with 20 bases between the two germline ends. The CDR3 runs 17 residues. The CDR3 DNA sequence: TGTGCCAGCAGCCAAAGCCTCCGTGGAGGGGCTCTCTACGAGCAGTACTTC. Amino acid sequence: CASSQSLRGGALYEQYF.

The chain employs TRBV7-8 and TRBJ1-6, with D maybe TRBD1 (6 bases). The CDR3 runs to 16 residues. V was shortened by 5 bases and J by 7 bases, with 18 bases between the two germline ends. Germline V lookup: CDR1 SGHVS, CDR2 FQNEAQ. CDR3 nucleotide sequence: TGTGCCAGCAGCGGCGGCAGGGGAAGAGGGAATTCACCCCTCCACTTT. This sequence encodes CASSGGRGRGNSPLHF.

V is TRBV27 and J is TRBJ2-1; 9 bases match TRBD2. Looked up from germline, CDR1 is MNHEY and CDR2 is SMNVEV (reference sequence). This CDR3 region has 15 residues. V gave up 6 bases and J gave up 7 bases; unmatched junction bases: 10. CDR3 in amino acids: CASSRLAVGWNEQFF. DNA of the CDR3: TGTGCCAGCAGCCGACTAGCGGTCGGATGGAATGAGCAGTTCTTC.

The chain is built from TRBV5-1 and TRBJ2-2; 9 nucleotides line up with TRBD2. The germline CDR1 and CDR2 sequences are SGHRS and YFSETQ. Trimming cost V 1 base and J 3 bases; bases outside gene matches: 10. CDR3 length equals 18 residues. CDR3 sequence reads: CASSLPRFSGGYTGELFF. As DNA, the CDR3 is TGCGCCAGCAGCTTGCCCCGTTTTAGCGGGGGTTACACCGGGGAGCTGTTTTTT.

The J gene is TRBJ1-3, the V gene TRBV28; the match to TRBD1 covers 7 bases. In germline, CDR1 is MDHEN, CDR2 SYDVKM. V trimming: 6 bases; J trimming: 4 bases; junction bases outside the gene matches: 9. There are 15 residues in the CDR3. CDR3 nucleotides: TGTGCCAGCAGACCTACAGGGGAATTCGGAAACACCATATATTTT. As protein: CASRPTGEFGNTIYF.

This chain connects TRBV9 to TRBJ2-1; 7 nucleotides agree with TRBD2. Germline V lookup: CDR1 SGDLS, CDR2 YYNGEE. With 6 bases clipped from V and 10 bases from J, the junction kept 10 bases outside the gene matches. The CDR3 has 13 amino acids. The CDR3 DNA is TGTGCCAGCATGGGGGGGGTAGGAGGGGAGCAGTTCTTC. Its protein is CASMGGVGGEQFF.

The rearrangement links TRBV5-1 to TRBJ1-6; D unresolved. The germline gives CDR1 SGHRS, CDR2 YFSETQ. The CDR3 spans 14 residues. V lost 0 bases and J lost 12, with 13 bases in between. CDR3 DNA: TGCGCCAGCAGCTTGGGCGGGCAGACGCGACCCCTCCACTTT. The encoded protein is CASSLGGQTRPLHF.

The J gene is TRBJ1-2, the V gene TRBV28; TRBD1 might be the D (6 bases). There are 15 residues in the CDR3. Germline CDR1 MDHEN, CDR2 SYDVKM. Trimming removed 10 bases at V and 5 bases at J, with 23 bases between. The CDR3 protein is CAILKGGEGSYGYTF. The CDR3 bases are TGTGCCATCTTAAAGGGGGGGGAAGGGAGTTATGGCTACACCTTC.

The chain couples TRBV6-4 to TRBJ1-4; no clear D. Trimming shortened V by 5 bases and J by 8 bases, and 18 bases separated the two germline ends. CDR1 is MRHNA and CDR2 is SNTAGT in the germline V gene. The CDR3 loop spans 15 amino acids. This CDR3 is CASSKCPDSVEKLFF. CDR3 DNA sequence: TGTGCCAGCAGTAAGTGTCCGGATAGCGTGGAAAAACTGTTTTTT.

This sequence joins TRBV5-6 and TRBJ1-2; D gene unclear. The germline V gene has CDR1 SGHDT and CDR2 YYEEEE. There are 15 residues in the CDR3. Trimming shortened V by 1 base and J by 6 bases, and 16 bases separated the two germline ends. The DNA of the CDR3 is TGTGCCAGCAGCTTGTTTACGGTGCTGTCTGATGGCTACACCTTC. This gives the protein CASSLFTVLSDGYTF.

This chain links TRBV6-4 with TRBJ2-2; unclear D gene. The V and J ends lost 5 bases and 7 bases respectively, with 14 bases between them. Per germline, CDR1 MRHNA and CDR2 SNTAGT. This CDR3 is 14 amino acids long. Here the CDR3 reads CASSRHGSLGELFF. As DNA, the CDR3 is TGTGCCAGCAGTCGCCACGGGTCCCTCGGGGAGCTGTTTTTT.

The chain employs TRBV28 and TRBJ1-5; D possibly corresponds to TRBD1 (5 bases). Germline CDR1 is MDHEN and CDR2 is SYDVKM. The CDR3 runs to 14 residues. V lost 2 bases and J 7 bases, leaving 12 bases between the germline ends. The CDR3, as DNA: TGTGCCAGCAGTTTACCCGGACATCGCCAGCCCCAGCATTTT. This encodes CASSLPGHRQPQHF.

The chain links TRBV30 to TRBJ2-3; 9 nucleotides match TRBD2. The junction had 6 bases not matched to a gene; V was cut back by 3 bases and J by 5 bases. The CDR3 totals 14 residues. The germline CDR1 and CDR2 sequences are GTSNPN and SVGIG (reference sequence). The CDR3 region has the DNA TGTGCCTGGAGCGCTAGCGGGGCCCGAGATACGCAGTATTTT. This sequence encodes CAWSASGARDTQYF.

This chain joins TRBV27 and TRBJ2-7; the match to TRBD1 covers 12 bases. Germline V gene data show CDR1 as MNHEY and CDR2 as SMNVEV (reference sequence). V gave up 2 bases and J gave up 5 bases; unmatched junction bases: 7. CDR3 length equals 16 residues. This CDR3 is CASSLTGTGGKNEQYF. DNA of the CDR3: TGTGCCAGCAGTTTAACCGGGACAGGGGGCAAAAACGAGCAGTACTTC.

The chain recombines TRBV6-5 with TRBJ1-1; tentative D call: TRBD1 (5 bases). Germline-derived CDR1 and CDR2 are MNHEY and SVGAGI. V lost 4 bases and J 1 base, leaving 7 bases between the germline ends. The CDR3 has 13 residues. The CDR3 region is CASSLDTNTEAFF. As DNA, the CDR3 is TGTGCCAGCAGTTTGGACACGAACACTGAAGCTTTCTTT.

This rearrangement joins TRBV28 to TRBJ2-3, with TRBD1 matching over 8 bases. The V gene's germline CDR1 is MDHEN and CDR2 SYDVKM. The CDR3 length is 15 residues. Unmatched junction bases numbered 10, after V lost 6 bases and J lost 5 bases. CDR3 amino acids: CASRVTGTGVDTQYF. DNA of the CDR3: TGTGCCAGCAGGGTGACCGGGACAGGTGTAGATACGCAGTATTTT.

This chain joins TRBV6-1 and TRBJ2-5; TRBD1 might be the D (5 bases). This CDR3 region has 14 residues. Trimming stripped 6 bases from V and 2 bases from J, with 13 bases between. Germline CDR1 MNHNS, CDR2 SASEGT. The CDR3 DNA is TGTGCCAGCAGACTTCAGGGCGGTCAAGAGACCCAGTACTTC. Protein: CASRLQGGQETQYF.

This sequence joins TRBV5-1 and TRBJ1-1; tentative D call: TRBD1 (6 bases). CDR3 size: 12 residues. Between the trimmed V and J ends, which lost 4 bases and 5 bases, there was a span of 9 bases. Germline-derived CDR1 and CDR2 are SGHRS and YFSETQ. CDR3 residues: CASSPGETEAFF. Written as DNA, the CDR3 is TGCGCCAGCAGCCCAGGGGAAACTGAAGCTTTCTTT.

This chain links TRBV13 with TRBJ2-7, with TRBD1 identical over 10 bases. Germline CDR1 and CDR2: PRHDT and FYEKMQ (reference sequence). V lost 5 bases, J lost 3 bases, and 10 bases stayed unmatched. The CDR3 sequence is 16 residues long. CDR3 loop: CASSLLGGQGRYEQYF. CDR3 nucleotides: TGTGCCAGCAGCCTCCTGGGGGGACAGGGGCGCTACGAGCAGTACTTC.

The chain recombines TRBV7-9 with TRBJ2-5; 7 bases line up with TRBD2. The J segment lost 7 bases and the V segment lost 5 bases, leaving 16 bases of the junction unmatched. CDR1 and CDR2 (germline): SEHNR, FQNEAQ (reference sequence). The CDR3 runs 16 residues. The CDR3 DNA is TGTGCCAGCAGCCCAAGGACTAGTGCAGTCTTAGGGACCCAGTACTTC. Encoded protein: CASSPRTSAVLGTQYF.

The chain has TRBV19 and TRBJ1-3; the D is unclear. The germline V and J ends were trimmed by 6 bases and 4 bases, with 19 bases remaining between them. CDR1 and CDR2 (germline): LNHDA, SQIVND (reference sequence). The CDR3 sequence is 16 residues long. As DNA, the CDR3 is TGTGCCAGTAGCGTCCGAGGGCAGTCAGACGGAAACACCATATATTTT. The encoded protein is CASSVRGQSDGNTIYF.

The chain has TRBV19 and TRBJ2-7; 10 nucleotides match TRBD2. V shed 3 bases and J 5 bases; nucleotides not matched to a gene: 1. Per the germline V gene, CDR1 is LNHDA and CDR2 is SQIVND (reference sequence). The CDR3 runs 13 residues. CDR3 sequence (DNA): TGTGCCAGTAGTATTCTAGCGGGAGACGAGCAGTACTTC. It yields the protein CASSILAGDEQYF. The full variable domain, its missing parts supplied by reference TRBV19 and TRBJ2-7, is DGGITQSPKYLFRKEGQNVTLSCEQNLNHDAMYWYRQDPGQGLRLIYYSQIVNDFQKGDIAEGYSVSREKKESFPLTVTSAQKNPTAFYLCASSILAGDEQYFGPGTRLTVT.